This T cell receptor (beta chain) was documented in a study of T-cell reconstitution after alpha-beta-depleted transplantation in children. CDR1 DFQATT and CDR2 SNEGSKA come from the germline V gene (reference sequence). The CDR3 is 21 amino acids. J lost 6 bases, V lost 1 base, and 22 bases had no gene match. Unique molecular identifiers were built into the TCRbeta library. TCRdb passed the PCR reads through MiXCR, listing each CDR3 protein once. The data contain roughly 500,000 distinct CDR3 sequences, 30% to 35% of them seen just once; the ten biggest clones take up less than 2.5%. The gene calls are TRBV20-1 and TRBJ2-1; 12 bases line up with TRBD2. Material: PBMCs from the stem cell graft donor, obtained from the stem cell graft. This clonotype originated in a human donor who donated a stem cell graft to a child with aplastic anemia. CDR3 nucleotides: TGCAGTGCTAGAGGTCAAGAAGTTCTAGCGGGAGGGCCCTCATTCACCAATGAGCAGTTCTTC. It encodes CSARGQEVLAGGPSFTNEQFF.